The T cell receptor (beta chain) described here comes from a study of T cells in Graves' hyperthyroidism and ophthalmopathy. Active moderate-to-severe ophthalmopathy, Clinical Activity Score at least 3, NOSPECS at least 4, under 3 months' duration. Whole-study findings and limits: Blood held most thyroid clonotypes expanded above 0.001 frequency.

Germline-derived CDR1 and CDR2 are MDHEN and SYDVKM. V lost 5 bases to trimming and J lost 2 bases, with 31 bases between them. The CDR3 has 21 residues. Amplified TCR beta CDR3 regions derived from RNA transcripts. The HTBI primer set served for first-round RT-PCR of the TCR CDR3. TCRdb re-derived calls from the multiplex PCR reads in MiXCR, one entry per CDR3 protein. This sample has over 400,000 distinct CDR3 sequences, with 22% found just once. In its sample, this clonotype was seen many times. Its antigen is unknown. The chain is built from TRBV28 and TRBJ2-1; the D gene could be TRBD1 or TRBD2 (5 bases each). Material for sequencing was blood. The TCR comes from a woman in her sixties or seventies with Graves' ophthalmopathy. This CDR3 reads CASSKFIPQRLTGHAYNEQFF. The DNA of the CDR3 is TGTGCCAGCAGTAAGTTTATACCTCAACGCCTCACGGGGCATGCCTACAATGAGCAGTTCTTC.